These 16 T cell receptor beta chains share one sample of origin, sequenced in a study of cytomegalovirus exposure and HLA in healthy donors. With 60 Vbeta and 13 Jbeta primers, the PCR was carried out. Method: immunoSEQ multiplex PCR; TCRdb's copy keeps in-frame clones and lacks some. The profile shows more than 80,000 clones, around 60% of them singletons. The sequenced sample consisted of PBMCs. The receptor source for this set is a human donor in good health.

V usage is TRBV4-2 and J usage is TRBJ1-4, with unresolved D. V lost 0 bases, J lost 0 bases, and 5 bases lay in between. This CDR3 is 15 amino acids long. Germline V CDR1 and CDR2: LGHNA, YNFKEQ. CDR3 in amino acids: CASSQDRATNEKLFF. CDR3 nucleotide sequence: TGTGCCAGCAGCCAAGATCGAGCAACTAATGAAAAACTGTTTTTT.

The chain joins TRBV18 to TRBJ2-6, with D perhaps matching TRBD2 (5 bases). The CDR3 has 16 residues. V lost 1 base to trimming and J lost 0 bases, with 7 bases between them. Germline CDR1 reads KGHSH; CDR2 reads LQKENI. The CDR3 is CASSPLRDSGANVLTF. The CDR3 bases are TGTGCCAGCTCACCACTACGGGACTCTGGGGCCAACGTCCTGACTTTC.

The genes are TRBV7-9 and TRBJ2-1; 9 bases match TRBD1. The CDR3 has 15 amino acids. Germline values: CDR1 SEHNR, CDR2 FQNEAQ (reference sequence). V was clipped by 5 bases and J by 4 bases; unmatched bases: 6. Here the CDR3 reads CASSLLGQGYNEQFF. The CDR3 DNA reads TGTGCCAGCAGCCTACTCGGACAGGGGTACAATGAGCAGTTCTTC.

The V and J genes are TRBV7-2 and TRBJ2-2; D may be TRBD1 (6 bases). V shed 2 bases and J shed 5 bases, with 9 bases lying between them. This CDR3 comprises 14 residues. The germline gives CDR1 SGHTA, CDR2 FQGNSA. CDR3 DNA sequence: TGTGCCAGCAGCTTATACAGGGAAACCGGGGAGCTGTTTTTT. It translates to CASSLYRETGELFF.

CDR3 sequence reads: CASSPSIPEISYNEQFF. The CDR3 DNA follows: TGTGCCAGCTCACCATCCATCCCGGAGATCTCGTACAATGAGCAGTTCTTC. The chain links TRBV18 to TRBJ2-1; no reliable D call. This CDR3 has 17 residues. In germline, CDR1 is KGHSH, CDR2 LQKENI. Trimming left V 2 bases short and J 4 bases short, with 18 bases between.

The J gene is TRBJ2-2, the V gene TRBV4-3; 13 bases are shared with TRBD2. The germline CDR1 and CDR2 sequences are LGHNA and YSLEER. There are 18 residues in the CDR3. Losses at the gene ends were 4 bases for V and 5 bases for J; bases not matched to a gene: 10. This CDR3 reads CASSLTSGGAGGTGELFF. The CDR3 DNA reads as TGCGCCAGCAGCCTAACTAGCGGGGGGGCCGGGGGAACCGGGGAGCTGTTTTTT.

The V call is TRBV9, the J call TRBJ2-5, with TRBD2 matching over 11 bases. With V trimmed by 0 bases and J by 0 bases, 13 bases remained unmatched. Germline CDR1 and CDR2: SGDLS and YYNGEE. CDR3 size: 20 residues. CDR3 region: CASSVGPHATSGEYQETQYF. CDR3 in DNA: TGTGCCAGCAGCGTAGGTCCCCACGCGACTAGCGGGGAGTACCAAGAGACCCAGTACTTC.

V gene TRBV30 combines with J gene TRBJ1-4; D unclear. Per germline, CDR1 GTSNPN and CDR2 SVGIG (reference sequence). Trimming removed 0 bases from V and 4 bases from J, with 18 bases in between. This CDR3 region has 17 residues. The CDR3 loop reads CAWSVLRPGLGNEKLFF. The CDR3 DNA reads TGTGCCTGGAGTGTACTCCGACCCGGGTTAGGTAATGAAAAACTGTTTTTT.

The chain couples TRBV2 to TRBJ1-1; possibly TRBD1 for D (6 bases). V dropped 8 bases and J dropped 0 bases, with 16 bases sitting between them. Germline V gene sequence: CDR1 SNHLY, CDR2 FYNNEI. The length of the CDR3 is 15 residues. CDR3 nucleotides: TGTGCCAGCTACCGGGACAAGCTAATGAACACTGAAGCTTTCTTT. Its translation is CASYRDKLMNTEAFF.

The chain recombines TRBV18 with TRBJ2-7; no reliable D call. Germline V gene lookup returns CDR1 KGHSH and CDR2 LQKENI. The CDR3 sequence is 15 residues long. V was pared by 1 base and J by 6 bases, with 16 bases between. The CDR3: CASSPQPSRSSEQYF. CDR3 sequence (DNA): TGTGCCAGCTCACCACAGCCCTCACGTAGCTCCGAGCAGTACTTC.

J is TRBJ2-7 and V is TRBV4-3; TRBD1 matches at 8 bases. CDR3 length: 15 residues. V was pared by 0 bases and J by 3 bases, with 4 bases of the junction left unmatched. Germline CDR1 reads LGHNA; CDR2 reads YSLEER. The CDR3 DNA reads TGCGCCAGCAGCCAAGATTGGACAGGGAGCTACGAGCAGTACTTC. Encoded protein: CASSQDWTGSYEQYF.

This clone was recorded once. This chain uses TRBV5-1 with TRBJ2-3; 12 nucleotides match TRBD1. CDR1 is SGHRS, CDR2 YFSETQ, per germline. The V gene end was trimmed by 2 bases and the J gene end by 4 bases; junction bases not matched to a gene: 5. This CDR3 has 16 residues. CDR3 bases: TGCGCCAGCAGCTTAGGGGACAGGGGGCGGGCAGATACGCAGTATTTT. Amino acid sequence: CASSLGDRGRADTQYF.

The V and J genes are TRBV12-5 and TRBJ2-5, with D possibly being TRBD1 (5 bases). Trimming stripped 5 bases from V and 4 bases from J, with 11 bases between. The length of the CDR3 is 13 residues. Germline CDR1 reads LGHNT; CDR2 reads FRNRAP. CDR3: CASGMDTPETQYF. Here the CDR3 DNA reads TGTGCTAGTGGTATGGACACGCCAGAGACCCAGTACTTC. The whole variable domain, remainder taken from reference TRBV12-5 and TRBJ2-5, is DARVTQTPRHKVTEMGQEVTMRCQPILGHNTVFWYRQTMMQGLELLAYFRNRAPLDDSGMPKDRFSAEMPDATLATLKIQPSEPRDSAVYFCASGMDTPETQYFGPGTRLLVL.

This clone was counted once. The chain recombines TRBV20-1 with TRBJ2-1, with D maybe TRBD2 (6 bases). In germline, CDR1 is DFQATT, CDR2 SNEGSKA (reference sequence). This CDR3 spans 11 amino acids. CDR3 region: CSPYGGNEQFF. The CDR3, as DNA: TGCAGCCCGTATGGGGGGAATGAGCAGTTCTTC.

CDR3 region: CASSLGQINTGELFF. In DNA, the CDR3 is TGTGCCAGCAGCTTAGGACAGATCAACACCGGGGAGCTGTTTTTT. The J gene is TRBJ2-2, the V gene TRBV7-6; maybe TRBD1 (5 bases). Trimming left V 1 base short and J 2 bases short, with 8 bases between. The germline V gene has CDR1 SGHVS and CDR2 FNYEAQ. The CDR3 covers 15 residues.

The V call is TRBV5-1, the J call TRBJ2-5, with 10 bases aligning to TRBD2. The J segment lost 5 bases and the V segment lost 0 bases, leaving 7 bases of the junction unmatched. Germline V CDR1 and CDR2: SGHRS, YFSETQ. The CDR3 loop spans 16 amino acids. In DNA form, the CDR3 reads TGCGCCAGCAGCTTGGGGAGCGGGGGGGCTTTGGAGACCCAGTACTTC. Translating it yields CASSLGSGGALETQYF.